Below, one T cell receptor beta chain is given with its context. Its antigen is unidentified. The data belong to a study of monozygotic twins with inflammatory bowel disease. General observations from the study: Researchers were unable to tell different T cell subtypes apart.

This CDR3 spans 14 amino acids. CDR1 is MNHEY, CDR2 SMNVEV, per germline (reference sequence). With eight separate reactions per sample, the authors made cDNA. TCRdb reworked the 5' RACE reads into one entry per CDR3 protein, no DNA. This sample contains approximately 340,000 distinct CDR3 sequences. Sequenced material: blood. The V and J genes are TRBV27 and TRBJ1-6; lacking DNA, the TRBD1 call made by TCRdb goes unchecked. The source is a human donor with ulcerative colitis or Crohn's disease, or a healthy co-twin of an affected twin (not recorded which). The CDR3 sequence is CASSLGGYNSPLHF.